These 23 T cell receptor beta chains were sequenced from one sample in a study of cytomegalovirus exposure and HLA in healthy donors. Researchers ran the PCR with 60 Vbeta and 13 Jbeta primers. Generated by immunoSEQ multiplex PCR, the TCRdb table keeps only in-frame clones and is missing some. The data contain roughly 160,000 clones, 75% to 90% of them singletons. The sequenced sample was PBMCs. These receptors originate from a man aged 30 to 45 in good health and CMV-seronegative.

J is TRBJ1-5 and V is TRBV5-4; maybe TRBD1 (5 bases). The CDR3 is made up of 16 amino acids. Trimming shortened V by 0 bases and J by 4 bases, and 14 bases separated the two germline ends. The germline V gene has CDR1 SGHNT and CDR2 YYREEE (reference sequence). The CDR3 spells CASSLAPGHSNQPQHF. In DNA, the CDR3 is TGTGCCAGCAGCTTGGCCCCTGGACACTCTAATCAGCCCCAGCATTTT.

The rearrangement joins TRBV5-4 to TRBJ2-7; D might be TRBD1 (6 bases). The germline V gene encodes CDR1 SGHNT and CDR2 YYREEE (reference sequence). The germline V and J ends were trimmed by 0 bases and 6 bases, with 16 bases remaining between them. The CDR3 length is 15 residues. The CDR3, as DNA: TGTGCCAGCAGCTTGGTCAGGGACAACCCTAGCGAGCAGTACTTC. It translates to CASSLVRDNPSEQYF.

V is TRBV27 and J is TRBJ2-7; weak D call: TRBD1 (6 bases). CDR3 length: 14 amino acids. Trimming removed 2 bases from V and 5 bases from J, with 13 bases in between. Germline CDR1 is MNHEY and CDR2 is SMNVEV (reference sequence). The CDR3 spells CASSLIRGRDEQYF. The CDR3 bases are TGTGCCAGCAGTTTAATCAGGGGTCGGGACGAGCAGTACTTC.

This clone was detected only a few times. The V call is TRBV28, the J call TRBJ1-1; 7 nucleotides match TRBD1. There are 13 residues in the CDR3. The V gene's germline CDR1 is MDHEN and CDR2 SYDVKM. With 3 bases clipped from V and 4 bases from J, the junction kept 2 bases outside the gene matches. The CDR3 reads CASSFGTVTEAFF. The CDR3 coding sequence is TGTGCCAGCAGTTTCGGGACAGTCACTGAAGCTTTCTTT.

The chain links TRBV11-2 to TRBJ2-7; TRBD2 is a possible D gene (5 bases). Germline V CDR1 and CDR2: SGHAT, FQNNGV. V lost 2 bases and J 6 bases, leaving 14 bases between the germline ends. The CDR3 consists of 14 residues. CDR3 region: CASSLQIRAGEQYF. As DNA, the CDR3 is TGTGCCAGCAGCTTACAGATACGGGCGGGCGAGCAGTACTTC. Based on the CDR3 plus reference TRBV11-2 and TRBJ2-7, the full variable domain is EAGVAQSPRYKIIEKRQSVAFWCNPISGHATLYWYQQILGQGPKLLIQFQNNGVVDDSQLPKDRFSAERLKGVDSTLKIQPAKLEDSAVYLCASSLQIRAGEQYFGPGTRLTVT.

This chain links TRBV19 with TRBJ1-2; D is possibly TRBD1 (5 bases). The length of the CDR3 is 17 residues. Trimming stripped 7 bases from V and 6 bases from J, with 27 bases between. Germline V gives CDR1 LNHDA, CDR2 SQIVND (reference sequence). CDR3 nucleotides: TGTGCCAGTAAAAATATTAGGGGTCCGGGCCCCTCGAATGGCTACACCTTC. It encodes CASKNIRGPGPSNGYTF.

The chain couples TRBV5-1 to TRBJ2-2; TRBD2 agrees at 9 bases. After removal of 4 bases from V and 5 bases from J, the junction contained 6 bases not matched to a gene. Germline CDR1 is SGHRS and CDR2 is YFSETQ. This CDR3 contains 15 residues. The CDR3 DNA reads TGCGCCAGCAGCATAGGACTAGCGAGTACCGGGGAGCTGTTTTTT. This encodes CASSIGLASTGELFF.

The genes are TRBV7-2 and TRBJ2-2, with D hard to call. CDR1 SGHTA and CDR2 FQGNSA come from the germline V gene. Deletions cut 5 bases from V and 0 bases from J, with 10 bases between. This CDR3 is built from 15 residues. Written as DNA, the CDR3 is TGTGCCAGCAGCCCATGGGCCGCGAACACCGGGGAGCTGTTTTTT. Translated, it gives CASSPWAANTGELFF. Drawing the rest from reference TRBV7-2 and TRBJ2-2, the complete variable domain is GAGVSQSPSNKVTEKGKDVELRCDPISGHTALYWYRQSLGQGLEFLIYFQGNSAPDKSGLPSDRFSAERTGGSVSTLTIQRTQQEDSAVYLCASSPWAANTGELFFGEGSRLTVL.

The chain uses TRBV6-5 and TRBJ1-2, with TRBD1 as a possible D gene (5 bases). Germline V gives CDR1 MNHEY, CDR2 SVGAGI. Trimming stripped 6 bases from V and 8 bases from J, with 19 bases between. The CDR3 extends over 14 amino acids. The CDR3 sequence: CASSLMGGVWGYTF. DNA of the CDR3: TGTGCCAGCAGCCTCATGGGGGGGGTGTGGGGCTACACCTTC.

This chain uses TRBV29-1 with TRBJ2-5; tentatively, D is TRBD1 (6 bases). CDR3 size: 12 residues. V was pared by 5 bases and J by 9 bases, with 16 bases between. The germline CDR1 and CDR2 sequences are SQVTM and ANQGSEA. The CDR3 is CSVITGSMAQYF. As DNA, the CDR3 is TGCAGCGTTATAACAGGGTCCATGGCCCAGTACTTC.

The rearrangement uses TRBV7-9 and TRBJ2-3, with TRBD2 matching over 7 bases. There are 12 residues in the CDR3. Germline loops: CDR1 SEHNR, CDR2 FQNEAQ (reference sequence). This chain's CDR3 is CSGSGVTDTQYF. The CDR3 bases are TGTTCCGGAAGCGGGGTCACAGATACGCAGTATTTT.

This chain's CDR3 is CASSLQGADTQYF. CDR3 nucleotide sequence: TGTGCCAGCAGTTTGCAGGGGGCTGATACGCAGTATTTT. This chain uses TRBV7-3 with TRBJ2-3; 8 bases map to TRBD1. CDR3 length equals 13 residues. CDR1 SGHTA and CDR2 FQGTGA come from the germline V gene. J was trimmed by 6 bases and V by 6 bases; bases with no gene match: 5.

The rearrangement joins TRBV7-9 to TRBJ1-1; D may be TRBD1 (5 bases). Trimming removed 5 bases from V and 0 bases from J, with 10 bases in between. Germline V gene lookup returns CDR1 SEHNR and CDR2 FQNEAQ (reference sequence). The CDR3 sequence is 14 residues long. The CDR3 region has the DNA TGTGCCAGCAGCCCAGGGAACATGAACACTGAAGCTTTCTTT. This sequence encodes CASSPGNMNTEAFF.

The chain links TRBV21-1 to TRBJ1-6; TRBD1, as called in the table, went unchecked against the DNA. TRBV21-1 is a documented pseudogene. CDR3 size: 18 residues. The CDR3 loop reads CASSKSPSQGYYNSPLHF. CDR3 DNA: TGTGCCAGCAGCAAAAGCCCCTCACAGGGTTATTATAATTCACCCCTCCACTTT.

This clone appeared once. The chain employs TRBV5-4 and TRBJ2-1; D is perhaps TRBD2 (7 bases). Looked up from germline, CDR1 is SGHNT and CDR2 is YYREEE (reference sequence). There are 15 residues in the CDR3. V was cut by 7 bases and J by 7 bases, with 21 bases left in between. CDR3 in DNA: TGTGCCAGCCGCTGGGGGGGCCGGGGTGGGAATGAGCAGTTCTTC. It is translated as CASRWGGRGGNEQFF.

The chain recombines TRBV13 with TRBJ1-5; 8 nucleotides line up with TRBD1. The CDR3 is 14 residues long. With 5 bases clipped from V and 8 bases from J, the junction kept 8 bases outside the gene matches. CDR1 is PRHDT and CDR2 is FYEKMQ in the germline V gene (reference sequence). The CDR3 region has the DNA TGTGCCAGCAGCGGCGACAGGGGACGGAAGCCCCAGCATTTT. Translated, it gives CASSGDRGRKPQHF.

The chain has TRBV5-1 and TRBJ2-3; D is unresolved. This CDR3 contains 15 residues. Trimming took off 0 bases at V and 4 bases at J, with 12 bases between the two ends. CDR1 and CDR2 from the germline V gene are SGHRS and YFSETQ. As DNA, the CDR3 is TGCGCCAGCAGCTTGGAGCCAGGTGTAGCAGATACGCAGTATTTT. As protein: CASSLEPGVADTQYF.

This chain connects TRBV27 to TRBJ1-3; a weak D match, TRBD1 (6 bases). Germline CDR1 MNHEY, CDR2 SMNVEV (reference sequence). CDR3 length: 14 amino acids. Trimming shortened V by 3 bases and J by 4 bases, and 10 bases separated the two germline ends. This CDR3 is CASSFRGTGNTIYF. The CDR3 DNA reads TGTGCCAGCAGTTTCAGGGGAACCGGAAACACCATATATTTT.

The V and J genes are TRBV20-1 and TRBJ1-1; D remains ambiguous. V lost 7 bases, J lost 5 bases, and 11 bases lay in between. CDR1 DFQATT and CDR2 SNEGSKA come from the germline V gene (reference sequence). The CDR3 length is 11 residues. The CDR3 DNA is TGCAGTGTTCAGAGGGAGACTGAAGCTTTCTTT. Protein: CSVQRETEAFF.

The chain carries TRBV10-3 and TRBJ2-2; 7 bases fit TRBD2. The CDR3 sequence is 15 residues long. V trimming: 6 bases; J trimming: 3 bases; junction bases outside the gene matches: 7. The germline V gene has CDR1 ENHRY and CDR2 SYGVKD. The DNA of the CDR3 is TGTGCCATCAGGGCTAGCGGACGGGACACCGGGGAGCTGTTTTTT. Translating gives CAIRASGRDTGELFF.

This chain connects TRBV19 to TRBJ2-7; TRBD1 might be the D (5 bases). The CDR3 consists of 13 residues. Germline V CDR1 and CDR2: LNHDA, SQIVND (reference sequence). V was trimmed by 10 bases and J by 1 base, leaving 14 bases between them. The DNA of the CDR3 is TGTGCCACTGAAGGAAGGGGTTCCTACGAGCAGTACTTC. It specifies CATEGRGSYEQYF.

There are a few counts of this clone. The chain carries TRBV28 and TRBJ1-2; D is unresolved. The germline V and J ends were trimmed by 10 bases and 6 bases, with 15 bases remaining between them. CDR3 length equals 12 residues. Germline values: CDR1 MDHEN, CDR2 SYDVKM. The CDR3, as DNA: TGTGCCACCACGTCGAGACTCGATGGCTACACCTTC. Its translation is CATTSRLDGYTF.

The chain joins TRBV4-3 to TRBJ2-2; D is unresolved. Trimming stripped 3 bases from V and 5 bases from J, with 13 bases between. The CDR3 length is 15 residues. Germline CDR1 LGHNA, CDR2 YSLEER. For the CDR3, the DNA is TGCGCCAGCAGCCATGGATCAGGTGTAACCGGGGAGCTGTTTTTT. This encodes CASSHGSGVTGELFF.